Listed below are T cell receptor beta chains from one sample, sequenced in a study of blood T cell repertoires in COVID-19. Measured with immunoSEQ multiplex PCR; TCRdb has only the in-frame clones, and not every one. Of around 99,000 clones listed, 65% to 80% are singletons. The source material was peripheral blood. All receptors come from a man between 65 and 85 years old with acute or convalescent COVID-19. Each CDR3 is given with its conserved first and last residue. A D gene is named only where the DNA matches it firmly. Clone size is shown for a subset of rows, as once, few, many or a class of expanded clone.

d_call	v_call	clone_size	j_call	cdr3_nt	cdr3_aa
TRBD1	TRBV19	-	TRBJ1-2	TGTGCCAGTAGTATCCAGGGGGCACATGGCTACACCTTC	CASSIQGAHGYTF
TRBD1	TRBV24-1	-	TRBJ2-1	TGTGCCACCAGTGTGGGGACAGGGTGGGATGAGCAGTTCTTC	CATSVGTGWDEQFF
TRBD1	TRBV5-1	-	TRBJ1-3	TGCGCCAGCAAAAGACAGGGCATGGGAAACACCATATATTTT	CASKRQGMGNTIYF
TRBD1	TRBV27	-	TRBJ2-7	TGTGCCAGCGATAGAGACGGGACAGGGGGTTACGAGCAGTACTTC	CASDRDGTGGYEQYF
TRBD1	TRBV5-1	few	TRBJ1-2	TGCGCCAGCAGCTTGGACAGGGGCTATGGCTACACCTTC	CASSLDRGYGYTF
-	TRBV29-1	-	TRBJ1-5	TGCAGCGTTGGGCAGGGCGTCAATCAGCCCCAGCATTTT	CSVGQGVNQPQHF
TRBD2	TRBV5-4	few	TRBJ2-4	TGTGCCAGCAGCCTAGCGGGGGGAGCCAAAAACATTCAGTACTTC	CASSLAGGAKNIQYF
-	TRBV2	once	TRBJ1-2	TGTGCCAGCAACTCCGGGTTAATTCGCGAGGGCTACACCTTC	CASNSGLIREGYTF
-	TRBV19	-	TRBJ1-5	TGTGCCAGTAGTATAGTAGGGGGCAATCAGCCCCAGCATTTT	CASSIVGGNQPQHF
TRBD1	TRBV18	-	TRBJ2-1	TGTGCCAGCTCACCAACCAGGACAGGGGCCAATGAGCAGTTCTTC	CASSPTRTGANEQFF
TRBD1	TRBV6-5	-	TRBJ1-1	TGTGCCAGCGGCCGGACAGGGAGATGGGACACTGAAGCTTTCTTT	CASGRTGRWDTEAFF
TRBD2	TRBV7-3	-	TRBJ2-1	TGTGCCAGCTCCAACCAGCGGGGGAATGAGCAGTTCTTC	CASSNQRGNEQFF
-	TRBV7-8	-	TRBJ2-5	TGTGCCAGCAGCCCAATTGGCGGCCACCGGGCCCAGTACTTC	CASSPIGGHRAQYF
TRBD1	TRBV10-1	once	TRBJ1-1	TGCGCCAGCCGGGACAGGGGGAACACTGAAGCTTTCTTT	CASRDRGNTEAFF
-	TRBV7-9	-	TRBJ1-2	TGTGCCAGCAGCTTAGCCAGGGATAACTATGGCTACACCTTC	CASSLARDNYGYTF
-	TRBV18	-	TRBJ2-7	TGTGCCAGCTCACCGGACGGGAACTACGAGCAGTACTTC	CASSPDGNYEQYF
-	TRBV7-8	-	TRBJ1-4	TGTGCCAGCAGCTTCGGTGAAGTGGAACTGTTTTTT	CASSFGEVELFF
TRBD1	TRBV6-2/TRBV6-3	few	TRBJ2-7	TGTGCCAGCAGTTCTCTTACCAGTCAGGGGGCGTTCAACTACGAGCAGTACTTC	CASSSLTSQGAFNYEQYF
TRBD2	TRBV20-1	-	TRBJ2-5	TGCAGTGCTAGTAGCGGGGGTCAAGAGACCCAGTACTTC	CSASSGGQETQYF
TRBD1	TRBV6-5	-	TRBJ2-7	TGTGCCAGCAGCCCCGGGACAGGGGGGAGCGAGCAGTACTTC	CASSPGTGGSEQYF
TRBD2	TRBV10-2	-	TRBJ2-7	TGCGCCAGCAGCCAAACTACCGGGACTAGACGAGAGCAGTACTTC	CASSQTTGTRREQYF
-	TRBV6-5	-	TRBJ2-7	TGTGCCAGCAGTCCCCGGGGAAACTACGAGCAGTACTTC	CASSPRGNYEQYF
TRBD1	TRBV3-1/TRBV3-2	-	TRBJ2-7	TGTGCCAGCAGCCGCCCGGGACAGGAAGGTGAGCAGTACTTC	CASSRPGQEGEQYF
TRBD1	TRBV9	-	TRBJ2-4	TGTGCCAGCAGCGTCGCCTCCGGGACAGGGGGCGCGGAAGGCATTCAGTACTTC	CASSVASGTGGAEGIQYF
-	TRBV5-8	-	TRBJ2-5	TGTGCCAGCAGCCGTGACAGAGAAGAGACCCAGTACTTC	CASSRDREETQYF
TRBD2	TRBV6-2/TRBV6-3	-	TRBJ2-5	TGTGCCAGCAGTATGGGGGGGAATCAAGAGACCCAGTACTTC	CASSMGGNQETQYF
TRBD2	TRBV7-8	-	TRBJ2-3	TGTGCCAGCAGCTTAGGGGGACTAGCAGTTCGAGATACGCAGTATTTT	CASSLGGLAVRDTQYF
-	TRBV30	-	TRBJ2-7	TGTGCCTGGAGTAGCTCGGACAGCCTTTACTACGAGCAGTACTTC	CAWSSSDSLYYEQYF
TRBD1	TRBV6-2/TRBV6-3	-	TRBJ2-7	TGTGCCAGCAACCCGACAGGGGGCTTCGACGAGCAGTACTTC	CASNPTGGFDEQYF
-	TRBV29-1	once	TRBJ1-1	TGCAGCGTTGTAGGGCCAGGAGGTAACACTGAAGCTTTCTTT	CSVVGPGGNTEAFF
-	TRBV21-1	once	TRBJ2-3	TGTGCCAGCAGCAAAGGTCCTATGTCAGATACGCAGTATTTT	CASSKGPMSDTQYF
TRBD1	TRBV6-5	-	TRBJ1-1	TGTGCCAGCAGTTACTCGACAGGGCCGTACACTGAAGCTTTCTTT	CASSYSTGPYTEAFF
-	TRBV7-6	-	TRBJ2-1	TGTGCCAGCAGCTTACATTTGGGGAGGTTACTAGAGCAGTTCTTC	CASSLHLGRLLEQFF
TRBD2	TRBV4-2	-	TRBJ2-3	TGTGCCAGCAGCCAGAGCGGGGGGGCCTACGCAGATACGCAGTATTTT	CASSQSGGAYADTQYF
TRBD2	TRBV19	-	TRBJ2-7	TGTGCCAGTAGTCGGCTAGCGGGGGCCTACGAGCAGTACTTC	CASSRLAGAYEQYF
TRBD1	TRBV2	-	TRBJ1-5	TGTGCCAGCAGTGAAACCGGTACAGGGGGACAGCCCCAGCATTTT	CASSETGTGGQPQHF
-	TRBV12-5	few	TRBJ1-1	TGTGCTAGTGGTTTGGGGCAGGGGCCTGAAGCTTTCTTT	CASGLGQGPEAFF
-	TRBV7-9	-	TRBJ1-4	TGTGCCAGCAGCTTAGGTGACAGGCGAAGCGAAAAACTGTTTTTT	CASSLGDRRSEKLFF
TRBD2	TRBV14	-	TRBJ2-1	TGTGCCAGCAGCCAAGAGCAAGGGGCGGGAGCCTACAATGAGCAGTTCTTC	CASSQEQGAGAYNEQFF
-	TRBV5-5	few	TRBJ1-1	TGTGCCAGCAGACAAACAGGGACCACTGAAGCTTTCTTT	CASRQTGTTEAFF
-	TRBV7-2	-	TRBJ1-2	TGTGCCAGCAGCTTGGGGCTAGGGCGAGCGGGCACCTTC	CASSLGLGRAGTF
-	TRBV3-1/TRBV3-2	-	TRBJ2-7	TGTGCCAGCAGCCAAGATGAGGTTTCCGAGCAGTACTTC	CASSQDEVSEQYF
-	TRBV5-8	-	TRBJ1-1	TGTGCCAGCAGCTTCGGGTTTGAAGCTTTCTTT	CASSFGFEAFF
-	TRBV19	-	TRBJ2-7	TGTGCCAGTAGTATTGGAGTCGCGGGCGGCGAGCAGTACTTC	CASSIGVAGGEQYF
-	TRBV10-2	-	TRBJ2-1	TGCGCCAGCAGTGAGCGGGTCTCCTACAATGAGCAGTTCTTC	CASSERVSYNEQFF
TRBD1	TRBV5-8	-	TRBJ2-7	TGTGCCAGCAGCTCCAAGGGGGCCCGGGCTTCTTACGAGCAGTACTTC	CASSSKGARASYEQYF